This T cell receptor (beta chain) comes out of a study of early T cells in non-severe SARS-CoV-2 infection (dated by TCRdb to about 2021). Concerning the study at large: TCR sequencing used bulk RNA from unsorted whole blood, so alpha and beta chains could not be paired. The full study reports these points: Matching against VDJdb was skewed toward anti-spike CD8 responses, likely underestimated virus-specific expansions, and missed private and CD4 specificities.

Library prep was done by 5' RACE. The run used a NextSeq 500. In the TCR library protocol, unique molecular identifiers were attached to individual cDNA molecules to correct for PCR bias and sequencing error. Both TCR alpha and beta chains were sequenced, and tight co-correlation was observed between alpha and beta sequence abundances in each sample. The original pipeline was this. Decombinator V4 was used to annotate the V gene, J gene and CDR3 of the TCR sequences. Expanded TCRs were defined as changing significantly between any two time points under a Poisson model with p below 0.0001. Abundances of TCRs were expressed as counts per million after normalisation to the total number of TCRs sequenced in each sample. TRAV1-2 paired with TRAJ12, TRAJ20 or TRAJ33 defined MAIT TCRs, while TRAV10 paired with TRAJ18 defined iNKT TCRs. VDJdb, accessed on 1 November 2021, was searched for TCRs annotated for CMV, EBV and SARS-CoV-2, and TCRs annotated for more than one antigen were excluded. TCRdb reanalyzed the raw reads on its own, using fastp at Q25 for trimming and MiXCR for clone calling, and kept in-frame beta chains. Identical CDR3 protein sequences are pooled into one entry, listed with their most common genes and DNA. TCRdb's processing, not the study's, gives the V and J calls here. Present in this sample are 68,000 or so distinct CDR3 sequences, 13% of which were seen just once. The ten largest clones add up to about 4.3% of the sample.

This was a case-control study nested in a cohort of healthcare workers in London, UK, who had nasopharyngeal swab PCR tests and blood samples taken every week. Healthcare workers were recruited between 23 and 31 March 2020, during the week of the UK lockdown, and were followed weekly for up to roughly 15 weeks. This clonotype has only one observation. Which antigen it targets is not known. No qualities accompany the bases; no much larger clone lies one base away. One read alone makes for weak evidence. The cysteine opens and the phenylalanine closes a CDR3 of 15 amino acids. Just CDR3 DNA is preserved here, 45 bases in frame from base 1. The junction shows trimming of 6 bases on V and 8 bases on J, and the gene matches do not reach 10 bases of it.

Sequences were obtained from whole blood. The V gene is TRBV12-3 or TRBV12-4 and the J gene is TRBJ1-6, with TRBD1 matching 7 junction bases. The clonotype was recovered from an adult who was a healthcare worker with PCR-confirmed SARS-CoV-2 infection or an uninfected control (not recorded which). The CDR3 reads as follows: CASSWRGTADSPLHF. The sequence in DNA is TGTGCCAGCAGCTGGAGAGGGACAGCCGATTCACCCCTCCACTTT.